The present entry profiles one T cell receptor (beta chain) with its context. Then a second PCR, running roughly 7 to 11 cycles, was carried out with a sample-barcoded 5' primer and a J-beta primer mix. Each CDR3 protein is one row after TCRdb ran MiXCR on the 5' RACE reads. The profile shows some 780,000 distinct CDR3 sequences, roughly three fifths of them singletons. The sample comes from a study of blood T cells in healthy people across ages. This CDR3 comprises 16 residues. Trimming pared 8 bases from V and 5 bases from J, leaving 19 bases between. The V gene's germline CDR1 is MNHNS and CDR2 SASEGT.

The chain combines TRBV6-1 with TRBJ1-6; unclear D gene. The source of this sequence is a man aged 35 to 55 in good health. The sequencing input was blood. As DNA, the CDR3 is TGTGCCAGCGGATCCCAGGTCATTCTCGATAATTCACCCCTCCACTTT. It translates to CASGSQVILDNSPLHF.